Here is one T cell receptor beta chain with its context. The record originates from a study of blood T cells in healthy people across ages. The use of a sample-barcoded 5' primer and a J-beta primer mix characterized a second PCR of 7 to 11 cycles. In TCRdb, the 5' RACE reads were re-called with MiXCR into one record per CDR3 protein. The sample contains hundreds of thousands of distinct CDR3 sequences, about 42% of which appear only once. Germline V gives CDR1 MNHEY, CDR2 SVGEGT. V dropped 3 bases and J dropped 0 bases, with 15 bases sitting between them. The CDR3 has 16 residues. The chain carries TRBV6-2 or TRBV6-3 and TRBJ2-7, with D tentatively TRBD1 or TRBD2 (5 bases each). This receptor was taken from a man older than 75 in good health. The sample consisted of blood. CDR3: CASSYIVGASSYEQYF. The CDR3 DNA sequence: TGTGCCAGCAGTTATATCGTCGGGGCCAGCTCCTACGAGCAGTACTTC.